The present entry profiles one T cell receptor (beta chain) with its context. Its specific antigen is unknown. Base qualities are not at hand, and no much larger clone is one base apart. The record originates from a study of T cells in tuberculosis (dated by TCRdb to the late 2010s). Context from the whole study: The study combined CD1B tetramers and high-throughput TCR immunosequencing to characterize T cells specific for the mycobacterial lipid antigen glucose monomycolate (GMM). With over 8 people per group, a South African clinical cohort compared IGRA-negative adolescents, IGRA-positive adolescents with latent tuberculosis, and adults with active tuberculosis. Beyond this particular receptor, the publication reports: Smaller NN-distances were partly driven by shorter CDR3-alpha lengths in active tuberculosis patients, and statistical significance was not reached for the TCR-beta difference. Which clinical samples got chosen depended on the availability of cryopreserved specimens, and the active tuberculosis cases were adults, whereas the controls were adolescents. An accuracy of approximately 90% (AUROC around 0.9) was reached by a classifier using the diverse GMM-specific repertoire, compared with approximately 70% accuracy when GEM motif frequencies were used. Compared with IGRA-negative controls, TCR-alpha repertoires from active tuberculosis had smaller mean NN-distances to GMM-specific TCRs, which suggests clonal expansion of these TCRs.

The immunoSEQ multiplex PCR assay was used to generate TCR libraries, with TCR-beta and/or TCR-alpha/delta assays applied to each sample. The amplified TCR libraries were sequenced on the Illumina high-throughput platform. Per the original workflow: Clustering and dimensionality reduction relied on pairwise TCRdist distances among GMM-specific receptors from T cells that were either sorted ex vivo or expanded in vitro. Each clinical repertoire was scored by mean NN-distance, the average TCRdist to the nearest 10% of tetramer-positive reference sequences. GEM TCR motif frequency was calculated as the fraction of unique TCRs that matched known GEM sequences by V/J usage and CDR3 length. Active tuberculosis was classified by linear discriminant analysis with leave-one-out cross-validation, implemented in scikit-learn. TCRdb holds this immuneACCESS table with in-frame rearrangements only. Some clones are missing; in checked studies, unresolved V genes explain under half, and the rest has no known cause. The D gene and trimming were derived from the DNA, and the V and J assignments and clone size from that table. This sample lists tens of thousands of clones; roughly 96% were detected once. Less than 9.5% of the sample is held by the ten biggest clonotypes.

At study entry, adolescents were screened for latent tuberculosis infection by tuberculin skin test and QuantiFERON-TB GOLD In-Tube IGRA. Unsorted cryopreserved PBMC were immunosequenced, covering on average approximately 90,000 T cells per clinical donor. Eleven high schools in the Worcester region of the Western Cape, South Africa, served as enrollment sites for adolescents aged 12 to 18 years. Some ten M. tuberculosis-infected adolescents and around 10 uninfected adolescents, matched for age and sex, were selected. PBMC from adolescents were isolated by density centrifugation from freshly drawn heparinized blood and were then cryopreserved. The germline V gene specifies MNHEY as CDR1 and SVGAGI as CDR2. The CDR3 goes from the cysteine to the phenylalanine over 15 residues. The kept DNA is CDR3 alone, 45 bases in frame from the first base. The junction carries 19 bases between V and J, which are trimmed by 8 bases and 2 bases respectively.

Here the chain combines TRBV6-5 and TRBJ2-7; TRBD1 is perhaps the D gene, given 5 matching bases. The TCR comes from a donor between 10 and 35 years old with latent tuberculosis or without tuberculosis infection. Sample: PBMCs. The CDR3 loop reads CASSRYSDSTYEQYF. The DNA is TGTGCCAGCTCACGATACTCTGACAGTACCTACGAGCAGTACTTC.